This entry concerns a single TCR beta chain. The assay was immunoSEQ multiplex PCR, and TCRdb's table has in-frame clones only and misses some. Among 65,000 to 90,000 clones listed, 65% to 90% were seen once. The source of the sample is a study of OX40 agonist ivuxolimab in advanced cancers. The wider study: Melanoma, hepatocellular carcinoma, head and neck or renal cell cancer occurred in dose-escalation patients.

The CDR3 runs to 14 residues. Germline V CDR1 and CDR2: LNHDA, SQIVND (reference sequence). V lost 6 bases to trimming and J lost 2 bases, with 10 bases between them. This specimen was CD4+ or CD8+ T cells sorted from blood, taken in a trial of the OX40 agonist ivuxolimab. The chain combines TRBV19 with TRBJ2-2; no firm D call. This sequence originates from an adult with an advanced solid tumor such as melanoma, head and neck, liver or kidney cancer. This CDR3 is CASRWQFNTGELFF. CDR3 in DNA: TGTGCCAGTAGATGGCAGTTCAACACCGGGGAGCTGTTTTTT.